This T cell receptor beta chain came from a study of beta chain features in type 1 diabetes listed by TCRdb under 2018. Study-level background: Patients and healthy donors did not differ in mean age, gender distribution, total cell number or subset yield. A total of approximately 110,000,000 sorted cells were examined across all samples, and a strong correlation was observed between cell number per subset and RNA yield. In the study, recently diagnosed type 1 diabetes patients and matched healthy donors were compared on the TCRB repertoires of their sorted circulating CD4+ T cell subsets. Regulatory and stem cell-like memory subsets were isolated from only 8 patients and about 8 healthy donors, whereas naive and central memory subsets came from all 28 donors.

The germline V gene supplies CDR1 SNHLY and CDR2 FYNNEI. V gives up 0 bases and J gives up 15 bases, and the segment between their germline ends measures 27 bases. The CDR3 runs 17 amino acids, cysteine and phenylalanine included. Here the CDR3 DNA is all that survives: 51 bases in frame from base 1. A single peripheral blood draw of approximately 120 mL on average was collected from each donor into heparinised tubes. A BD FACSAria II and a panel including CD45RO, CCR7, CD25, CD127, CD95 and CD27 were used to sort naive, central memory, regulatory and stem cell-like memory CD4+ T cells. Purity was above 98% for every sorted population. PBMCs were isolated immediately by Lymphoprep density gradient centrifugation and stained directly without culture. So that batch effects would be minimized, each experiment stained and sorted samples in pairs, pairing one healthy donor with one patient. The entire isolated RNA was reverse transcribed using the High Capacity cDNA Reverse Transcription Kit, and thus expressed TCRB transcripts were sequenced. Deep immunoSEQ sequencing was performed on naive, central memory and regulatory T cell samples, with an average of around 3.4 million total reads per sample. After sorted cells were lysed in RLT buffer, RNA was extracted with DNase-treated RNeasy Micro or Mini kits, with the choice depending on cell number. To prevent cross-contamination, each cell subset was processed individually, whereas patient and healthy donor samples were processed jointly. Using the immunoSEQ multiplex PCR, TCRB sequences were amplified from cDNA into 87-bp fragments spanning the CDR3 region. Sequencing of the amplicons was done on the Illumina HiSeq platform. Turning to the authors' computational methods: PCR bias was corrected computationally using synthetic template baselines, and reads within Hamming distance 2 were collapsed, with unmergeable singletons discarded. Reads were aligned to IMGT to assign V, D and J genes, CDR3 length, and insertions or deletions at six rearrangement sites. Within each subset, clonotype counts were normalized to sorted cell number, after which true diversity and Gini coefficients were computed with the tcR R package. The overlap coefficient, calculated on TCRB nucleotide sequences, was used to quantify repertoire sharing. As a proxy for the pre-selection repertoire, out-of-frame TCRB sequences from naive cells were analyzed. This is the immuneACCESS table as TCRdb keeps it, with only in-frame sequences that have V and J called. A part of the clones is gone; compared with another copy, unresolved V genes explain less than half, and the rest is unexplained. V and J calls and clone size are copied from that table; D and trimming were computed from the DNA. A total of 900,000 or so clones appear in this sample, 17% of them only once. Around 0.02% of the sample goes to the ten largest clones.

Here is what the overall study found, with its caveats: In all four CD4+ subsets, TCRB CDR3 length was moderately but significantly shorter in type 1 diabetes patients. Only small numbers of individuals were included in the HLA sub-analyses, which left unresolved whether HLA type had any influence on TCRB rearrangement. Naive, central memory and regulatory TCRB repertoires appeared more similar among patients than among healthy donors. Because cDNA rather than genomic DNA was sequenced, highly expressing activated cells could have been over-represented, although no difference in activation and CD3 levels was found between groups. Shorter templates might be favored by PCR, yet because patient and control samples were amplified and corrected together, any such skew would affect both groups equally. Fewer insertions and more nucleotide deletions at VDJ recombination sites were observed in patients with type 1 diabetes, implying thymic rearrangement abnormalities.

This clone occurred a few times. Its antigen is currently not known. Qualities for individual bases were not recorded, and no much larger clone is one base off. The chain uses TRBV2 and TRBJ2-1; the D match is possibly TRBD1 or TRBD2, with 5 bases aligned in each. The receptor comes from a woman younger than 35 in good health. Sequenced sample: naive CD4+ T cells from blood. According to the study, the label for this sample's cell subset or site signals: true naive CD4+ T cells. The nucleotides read TGTGCCAGCAGTGAAGCGGACCCCCGGGACGGAGTGTTTCGTGGGTTCTTC. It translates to CASSEADPRDGVFRGFF.